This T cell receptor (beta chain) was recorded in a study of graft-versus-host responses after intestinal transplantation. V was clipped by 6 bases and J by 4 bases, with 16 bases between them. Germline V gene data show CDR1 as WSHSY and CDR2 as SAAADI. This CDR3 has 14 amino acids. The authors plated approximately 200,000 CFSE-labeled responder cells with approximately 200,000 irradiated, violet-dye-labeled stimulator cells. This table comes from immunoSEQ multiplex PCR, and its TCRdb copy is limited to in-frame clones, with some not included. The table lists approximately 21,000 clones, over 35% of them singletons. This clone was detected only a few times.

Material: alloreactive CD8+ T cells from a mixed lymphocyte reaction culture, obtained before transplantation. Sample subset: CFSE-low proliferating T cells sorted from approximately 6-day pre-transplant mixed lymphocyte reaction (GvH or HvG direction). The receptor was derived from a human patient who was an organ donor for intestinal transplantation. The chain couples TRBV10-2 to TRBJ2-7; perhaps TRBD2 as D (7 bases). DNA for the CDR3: TGCGCCAGCAGCTCCGGAGGGGGGGTGTACGAGCAGTACTTC. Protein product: CASSSGGGVYEQYF.